This T cell receptor beta chain is from a study of blood T cell repertoires in COVID-19. The CDR3 runs 15 residues. V was pared by 3 bases and J by 3 bases, with 3 bases of the junction left unmatched. The germline V gene has CDR1 LNHDA and CDR2 SQIVND (reference sequence). The data were produced by immunoSEQ multiplex PCR, yet TCRdb's version contains in-frame clones alone and is incomplete. This sample has 100,000 to 150,000 clones, with roughly 84% found just once. The chain couples TRBV19 to TRBJ2-1, with 9 positions matching TRBD2. The sample taken for sequencing was PBMCs or T cells enriched from blood (not recorded which). The clonotype comes from a woman aged 25 to 45 who had recovered from COVID-19. The CDR3 loop reads CASSMASGDYNEQFF. The CDR3 nucleotides read TGTGCCAGTAGTATGGCTAGCGGGGACTACAATGAGCAGTTCTTC.